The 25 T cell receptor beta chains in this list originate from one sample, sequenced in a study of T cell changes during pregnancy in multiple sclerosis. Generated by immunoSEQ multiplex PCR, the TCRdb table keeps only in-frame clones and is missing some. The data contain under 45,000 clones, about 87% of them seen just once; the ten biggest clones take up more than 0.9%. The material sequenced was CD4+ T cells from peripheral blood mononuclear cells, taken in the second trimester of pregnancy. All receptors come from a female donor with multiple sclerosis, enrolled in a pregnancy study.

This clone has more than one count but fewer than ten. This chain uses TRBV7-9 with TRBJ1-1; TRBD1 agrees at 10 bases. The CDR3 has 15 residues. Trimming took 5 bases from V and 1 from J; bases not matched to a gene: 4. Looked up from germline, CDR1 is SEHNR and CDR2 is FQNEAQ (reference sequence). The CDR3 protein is CASSLWTGGNTEAFF. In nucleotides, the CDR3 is TGTGCCAGCAGCCTATGGACAGGGGGGAACACTGAAGCTTTCTTT.

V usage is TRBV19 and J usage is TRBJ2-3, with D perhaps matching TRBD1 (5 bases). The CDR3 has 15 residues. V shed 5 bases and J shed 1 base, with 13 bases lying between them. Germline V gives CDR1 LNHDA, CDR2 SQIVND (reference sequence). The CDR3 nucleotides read TGTGCCAGTAGTGAACCTCAGGGTGGCACAGATACGCAGTATTTT. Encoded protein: CASSEPQGGTDTQYF.

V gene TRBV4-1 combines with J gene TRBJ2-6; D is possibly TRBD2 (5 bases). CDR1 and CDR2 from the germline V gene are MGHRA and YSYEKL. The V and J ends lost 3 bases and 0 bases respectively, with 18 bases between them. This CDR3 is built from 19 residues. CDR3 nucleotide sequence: TGCGCCAGCAGCCACCCCCTGCGGGCCACCCTCTCTGGGGCCAACGTCCTGACTTTC. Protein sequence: CASSHPLRATLSGANVLTF.

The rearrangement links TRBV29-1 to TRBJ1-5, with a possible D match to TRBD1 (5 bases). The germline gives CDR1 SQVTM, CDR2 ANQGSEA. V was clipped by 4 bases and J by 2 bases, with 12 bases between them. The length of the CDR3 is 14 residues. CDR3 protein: CSVGGGIGNQPQHF. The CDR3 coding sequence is TGCAGCGTTGGGGGGGGAATCGGCAATCAGCCCCAGCATTTT.

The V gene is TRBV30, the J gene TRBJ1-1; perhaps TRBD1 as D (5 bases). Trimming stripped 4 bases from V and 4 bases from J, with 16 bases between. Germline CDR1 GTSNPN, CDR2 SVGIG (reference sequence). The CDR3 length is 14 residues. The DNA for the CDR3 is TGTGCCTGGATACCCTGGGGGGGAATCACTGAAGCTTTCTTT. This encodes CAWIPWGGITEAFF.

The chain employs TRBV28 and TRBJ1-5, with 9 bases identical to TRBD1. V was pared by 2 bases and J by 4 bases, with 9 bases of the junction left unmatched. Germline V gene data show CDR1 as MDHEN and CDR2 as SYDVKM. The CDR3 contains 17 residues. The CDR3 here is CASSLSRDRARNQPQHF. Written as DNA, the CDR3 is TGTGCCAGCAGTTTAAGCCGGGACAGGGCCCGTAATCAGCCCCAGCATTTT.

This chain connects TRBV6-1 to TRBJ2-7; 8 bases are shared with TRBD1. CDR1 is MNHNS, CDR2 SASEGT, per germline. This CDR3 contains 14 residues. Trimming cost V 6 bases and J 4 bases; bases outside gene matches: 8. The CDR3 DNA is TGTGCCAGCAGGCCGAGGACAGGGAGGTACGAGCAGTACTTC. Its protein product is CASRPRTGRYEQYF.

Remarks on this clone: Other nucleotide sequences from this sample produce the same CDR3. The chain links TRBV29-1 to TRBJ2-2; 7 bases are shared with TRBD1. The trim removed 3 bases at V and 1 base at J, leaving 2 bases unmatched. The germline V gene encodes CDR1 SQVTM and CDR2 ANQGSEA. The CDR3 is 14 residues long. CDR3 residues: CSVEGQLNTGELFF. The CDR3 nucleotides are TGCAGCGTTGAGGGACAGTTGAACACCGGGGAGCTGTTTTTT.

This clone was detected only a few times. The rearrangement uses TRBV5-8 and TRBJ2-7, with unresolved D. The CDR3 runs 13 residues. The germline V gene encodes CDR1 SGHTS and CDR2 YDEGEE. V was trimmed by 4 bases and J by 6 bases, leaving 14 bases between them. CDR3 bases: TGTGCCAGCAGCCCCTACTCTAGTGGCGAGCAGTACTTC. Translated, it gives CASSPYSSGEQYF. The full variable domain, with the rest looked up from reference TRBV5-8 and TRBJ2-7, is EAGVTQSPTHLIKTRGQQATLRCSPISGHTSVYWYQQALGLGLQFLLWYDEGEERNRGNFPPRFSGRQFPNYSSELNVNALELEDSALYLCASSPYSSGEQYFGPGTRLTVT.

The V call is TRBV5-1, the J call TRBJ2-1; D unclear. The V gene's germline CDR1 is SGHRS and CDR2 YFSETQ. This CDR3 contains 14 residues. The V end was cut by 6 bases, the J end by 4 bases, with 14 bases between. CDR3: CASNVGARYNEQFF. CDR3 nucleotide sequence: TGCGCCAGCAATGTAGGAGCCCGTTACAATGAGCAGTTCTTC.

DNA for the CDR3: TGTGCCTGGAGTCGGTCAGGGGGCTTACGGCAGTATTTT. This sequence encodes CAWSRSGGLRQYF. J is TRBJ2-3 and V is TRBV30; TRBD1 aligns across 8 bases. The trim removed 2 bases at V and 11 bases at J, leaving 9 bases unmatched. This CDR3 is built from 13 residues. The germline V gene has CDR1 GTSNPN and CDR2 SVGIG (reference sequence).

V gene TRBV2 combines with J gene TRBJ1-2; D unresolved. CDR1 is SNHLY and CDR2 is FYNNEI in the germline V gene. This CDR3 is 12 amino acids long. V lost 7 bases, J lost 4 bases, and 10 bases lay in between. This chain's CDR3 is CASMKSSYGYTF. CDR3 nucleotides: TGTGCCAGCATGAAGAGCTCCTATGGCTACACCTTC.

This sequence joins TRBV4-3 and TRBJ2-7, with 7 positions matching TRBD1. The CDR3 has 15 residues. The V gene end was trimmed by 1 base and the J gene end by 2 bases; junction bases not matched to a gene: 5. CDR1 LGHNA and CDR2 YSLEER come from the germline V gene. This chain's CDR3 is CASSQGVTGPYEQYF. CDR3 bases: TGCGCCAGCAGCCAAGGCGTGACAGGGCCCTACGAGCAGTACTTC.

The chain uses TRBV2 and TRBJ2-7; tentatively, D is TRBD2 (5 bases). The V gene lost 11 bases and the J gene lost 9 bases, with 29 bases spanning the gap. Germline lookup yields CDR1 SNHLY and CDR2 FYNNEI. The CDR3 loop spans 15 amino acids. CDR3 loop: CAQLTVREGKVWQYF. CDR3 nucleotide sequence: TGTGCCCAGCTCACGGTCCGGGAAGGGAAGGTATGGCAGTACTTC.

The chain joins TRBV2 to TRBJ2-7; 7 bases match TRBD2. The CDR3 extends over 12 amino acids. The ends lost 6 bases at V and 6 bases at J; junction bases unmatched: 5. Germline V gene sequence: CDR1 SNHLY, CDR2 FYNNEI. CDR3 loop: CASSVGGVEQYF. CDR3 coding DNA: TGTGCCAGCAGCGTGGGAGGGGTCGAGCAGTACTTC. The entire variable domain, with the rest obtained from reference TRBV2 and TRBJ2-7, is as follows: EPEVTQTPSHQVTQMGQEVILRCVPISNHLYFYWYRQILGQKVEFLVSFYNNEISEKSEIFDDQFSVERPDGSNFTLKIRSTKLEDSAMYFCASSVGGVEQYFGPGTRLTVT.

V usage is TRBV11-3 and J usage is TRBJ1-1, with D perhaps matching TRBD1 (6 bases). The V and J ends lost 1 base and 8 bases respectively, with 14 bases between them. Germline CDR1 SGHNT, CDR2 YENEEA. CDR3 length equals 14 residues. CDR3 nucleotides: TGTGCCAGCAGCTTAGGTGGGACAACAAAGGAAGCTTTCTTT. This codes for CASSLGGTTKEAFF.

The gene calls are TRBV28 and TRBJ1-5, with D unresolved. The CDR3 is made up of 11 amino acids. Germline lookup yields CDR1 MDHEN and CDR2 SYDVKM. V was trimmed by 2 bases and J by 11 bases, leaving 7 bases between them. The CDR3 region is CASSLVGAQHF. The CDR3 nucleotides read TGTGCCAGCAGTTTAGTCGGAGCCCAGCATTTT.

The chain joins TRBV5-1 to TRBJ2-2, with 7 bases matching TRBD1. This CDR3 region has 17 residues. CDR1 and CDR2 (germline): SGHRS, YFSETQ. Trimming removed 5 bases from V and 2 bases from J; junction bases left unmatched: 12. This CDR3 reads CASRHTGARRNTGELFF. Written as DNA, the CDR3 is TGCGCCAGCAGGCACACAGGGGCCAGAAGAAACACCGGGGAGCTGTTTTTT.

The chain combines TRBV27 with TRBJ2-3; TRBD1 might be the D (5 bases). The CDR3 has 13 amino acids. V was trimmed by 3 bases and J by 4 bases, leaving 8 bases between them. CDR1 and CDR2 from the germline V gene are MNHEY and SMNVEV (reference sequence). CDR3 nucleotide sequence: TGTGCCAGCAGTTTCAGGGTCTCAGATACGCAGTATTTT. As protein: CASSFRVSDTQYF.

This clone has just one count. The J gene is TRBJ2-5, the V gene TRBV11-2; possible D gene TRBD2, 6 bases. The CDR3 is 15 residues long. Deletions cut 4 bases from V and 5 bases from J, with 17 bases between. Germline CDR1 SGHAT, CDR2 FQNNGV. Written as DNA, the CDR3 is TGTGCCAGCAGCTCCCACCGGTTAGGGAGGGAGACCCAGTACTTC. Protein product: CASSSHRLGRETQYF.

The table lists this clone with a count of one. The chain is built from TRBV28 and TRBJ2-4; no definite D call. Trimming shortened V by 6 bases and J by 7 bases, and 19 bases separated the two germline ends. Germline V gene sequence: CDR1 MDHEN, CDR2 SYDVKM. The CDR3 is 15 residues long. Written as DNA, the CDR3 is TGTGCCAGCAGCCTAGAATCGACTCTTCTCAACATTCAGTACTTC. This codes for CASSLESTLLNIQYF.

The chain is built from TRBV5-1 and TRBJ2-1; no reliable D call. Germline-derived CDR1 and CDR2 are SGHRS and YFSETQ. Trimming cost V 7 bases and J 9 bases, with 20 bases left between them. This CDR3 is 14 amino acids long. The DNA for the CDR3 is TGCGCCAGCGCCCTAAGACAATTTTTGGCTGAGCAGTTCTTC. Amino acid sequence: CASALRQFLAEQFF.

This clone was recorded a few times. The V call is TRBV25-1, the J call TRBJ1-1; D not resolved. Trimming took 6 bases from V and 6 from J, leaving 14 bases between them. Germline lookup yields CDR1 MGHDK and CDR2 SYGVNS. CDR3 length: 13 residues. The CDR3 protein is CASSQKMDSEAFF. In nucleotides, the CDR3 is TGTGCCAGCAGCCAGAAAATGGACTCTGAAGCTTTCTTT.

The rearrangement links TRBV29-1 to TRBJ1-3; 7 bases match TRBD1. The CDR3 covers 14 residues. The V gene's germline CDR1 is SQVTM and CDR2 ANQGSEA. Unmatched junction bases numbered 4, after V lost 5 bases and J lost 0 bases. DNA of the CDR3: TGCAGCGTTATGGGACAGAACTCTGGAAACACCATATATTTT. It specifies CSVMGQNSGNTIYF.

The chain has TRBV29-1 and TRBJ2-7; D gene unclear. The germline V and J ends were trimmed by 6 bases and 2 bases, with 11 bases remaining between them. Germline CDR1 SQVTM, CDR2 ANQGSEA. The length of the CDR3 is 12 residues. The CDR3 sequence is CSVYGGAYEQYF. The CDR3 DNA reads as TGCAGCGTATACGGTGGTGCCTACGAGCAGTACTTC.